These 11 T cell receptor beta chains were sequenced from one sample in a study of T-cell memory formation after mild COVID-19. TCRdb redid the calling of the 5' RACE reads with MiXCR, one entry per CDR3 protein. The sample shows about 100,000 distinct CDR3 sequences, roughly 10% of them seen only once. The sample was PBMCs or a T cell subset sorted from them (not recorded which). All receptors derive from a man younger than 35 who had mild COVID-19 (a few samples of this study predate the infection). Cell type and time point are not known.

This clonotype showed up many times. The gene calls are TRBV5-1 and TRBJ2-3; TRBD2 matches 8 bases. The ends lost 4 bases at V and 5 bases at J; junction bases unmatched: 12. CDR3 length: 16 residues. Per germline, CDR1 SGHRS and CDR2 YFSETQ. This CDR3 is CASSLFAGGRLDTQYF. CDR3 DNA: TGCGCCAGCAGCCTCTTCGCGGGGGGCCGACTAGATACGCAGTATTTT. Filled out from reference TRBV5-1 and TRBJ2-3, the complete variable domain reads KAGVTQTPRYLIKTRGQQVTLSCSPISGHRSVSWYQQTPGQGLQFLFEYFSETQRNKGNFPGRFSGRQFSNSRSEMNVSTLELGDSALYLCASSLFAGGRLDTQYFGPGTRLTVL.

This clonotype occurred a few times. The rearrangement uses TRBV4-1 and TRBJ2-3; D is unresolved. This CDR3 is 15 amino acids long. V lost 6 bases and J lost 0, with 13 bases in between. Per the germline V gene, CDR1 is MGHRA and CDR2 is YSYEKL. The CDR3 DNA follows: TGCGCCAGCAGGGTGGAGACGGGCAGCACAGATACGCAGTATTTT. This sequence encodes CASRVETGSTDTQYF.

The genes are TRBV2 and TRBJ2-7, with 12 bases fitting TRBD1. The germline V gene encodes CDR1 SNHLY and CDR2 FYNNEI. The trim removed 6 bases at V and 5 bases at J, leaving 11 bases unmatched. This CDR3 is built from 16 residues. CDR3 bases: TGTGCCAGCAGCCCCTCCCCGGGACAGGGGGCGAACGAGCAGTACTTC. This gives the protein CASSPSPGQGANEQYF.

This clonotype was recorded a few times. The gene calls are TRBV11-2 and TRBJ1-3; D is uncertain. Trimming shortened V by 0 bases and J by 0 bases, and 12 bases separated the two germline ends. Germline assignment: CDR1 SGHAT and CDR2 FQNNGV. The CDR3 spans 17 residues. The CDR3 DNA is TGTGCCAGCAGCTTAGAATGGACTGACTACTCTGGAAACACCATATATTTT. The encoded protein is CASSLEWTDYSGNTIYF.

This clonotype was recorded a few times. The chain has TRBV16 and TRBJ2-7; D not resolved. The CDR3 length is 13 residues. Germline V gives CDR1 KGHSY, CDR2 FQNENV. V gave up 0 bases and J gave up 2 bases, with 5 bases separating them. As DNA, the CDR3 is TGTGCCAGCAGCCAATCAGGAGCCTACGAGCAGTACGTC. Translating gives CASSQSGAYEQYV.

This clonotype was seen ten or more times. The chain couples TRBV6-2 or TRBV6-3 to TRBJ1-1, with D possibly matching TRBD1 (5 bases). This CDR3 spans 15 amino acids. V was pared by 0 bases and J by 6 bases, with 14 bases between. The germline CDR1 and CDR2 sequences are MNHEY and SVGEGT. The CDR3 DNA sequence: TGTGCCAGCAGTTACTCAGGCGGGGCGACGGCTGAAGCTTTCTTT. Translated: CASSYSGGATAEAFF.

This clonotype has a count of ten or more. V usage is TRBV28 and J usage is TRBJ1-2; D ambiguous. The CDR3 totals 14 residues. V was pared by 3 bases and J by 5 bases, with 13 bases between. CDR1 is MDHEN, CDR2 SYDVKM, per germline. The CDR3 sequence: CASSFPTPTYGYTF. In nucleotides, the CDR3 is TGTGCCAGCAGTTTTCCCACCCCCACTTATGGCTACACCTTC.

The gene calls are TRBV13 and TRBJ2-7; D is ambiguous. In germline, CDR1 is PRHDT, CDR2 FYEKMQ (reference sequence). V lost 5 bases and J 3 bases, leaving 14 bases between the germline ends. This CDR3 has 14 amino acids. CDR3 in amino acids: CASSPRTPDYEQYF. CDR3 nucleotide sequence: TGTGCCAGCAGCCCACGGACCCCAGACTACGAGCAGTACTTC.

The chain joins TRBV29-1 to TRBJ2-7, with 7 bases identical to TRBD1. Trimming removed 4 bases from V and 1 base from J; junction bases left unmatched: 7. Germline V gene sequence: CDR1 SQVTM, CDR2 ANQGSEA. The CDR3 runs 14 residues. The CDR3 is CSVVLPDRSYEQYF. CDR3 bases: TGCAGCGTTGTACTCCCGGACAGGTCCTACGAGCAGTACTTC.

This clonotype occurred a few times. The V and J genes are TRBV20-1 and TRBJ2-7; TRBD1 agrees at 8 bases. CDR3 length equals 12 residues. Germline V gene data show CDR1 as DFQATT and CDR2 as SNEGSKA (reference sequence). After removal of 6 bases from V and 3 bases from J, the junction contained 4 bases not matched to a gene. The CDR3 DNA follows: TGCAGTGCCCTGGGACAGGTCTACGAGCAGTACGTC. The encoded protein is CSALGQVYEQYV.

The chain uses TRBV12-5 and TRBJ2-1; 9 bases are shared with TRBD1. Looked up from germline, CDR1 is LGHNT and CDR2 is FRNRAP. Trimming removed 5 bases from V and 3 bases from J; junction bases left unmatched: 5. The CDR3 is 15 residues long. The CDR3 region is CASGQPGQGYNEQFF. The CDR3 coding sequence is TGTGCTAGTGGTCAACCGGGACAGGGCTACAATGAGCAGTTCTTC. Variable domain in full (rest from reference TRBV12-5 and TRBJ2-1): DARVTQTPRHKVTEMGQEVTMRCQPILGHNTVFWYRQTMMQGLELLAYFRNRAPLDDSGMPKDRFSAEMPDATLATLKIQPSEPRDSAVYFCASGQPGQGYNEQFFGPGTRLTVL.